These 13 T cell receptor beta chains share one sample of origin, sequenced in a study of T cell clonality in common variable immunodeficiency. TCRdb's table, derived via immunoSEQ multiplex PCR, lists solely in-frame clones and lacks some. The sample includes 25,000 to 35,000 clones, none of them occurring once. Sequences were obtained from peripheral blood mononuclear cells. The receptors come from a person aged 18 to 75 in good health.

This clone has only a few counts. Just one base apart from a much larger clone, this may be a read error. The read stops 3 residues short of the end of the CDR3; the missing end is completed from the germline J gene. This chain joins TRBV2 and TRBJ2-3; 8 nucleotides line up with TRBD2. This CDR3 has 17 residues. Germline V gives CDR1 SNHLY, CDR2 FYNNEI. CDR3 DNA, as far as it was read: TGTGCCAGCACGGGAGGGTTCCTAGGGCGGCGGGATCAGCCG. It specifies CASTGGFLGRRDQP. The entire CDR3 is CASTGGFLGRRDQPQYF.

This clone was recorded at least ten times. The read finishes 3 residues shy of the CDR3 end, and the germline J gene is used to complete it. The chain couples TRBV19 to TRBJ1-2; 7 nucleotides line up with TRBD1. The CDR3 is made up of 14 amino acids. The V gene's germline CDR1 is LNHDA and CDR2 SQIVND (reference sequence). Unmatched junction bases numbered 5, after V lost 4 bases and J lost 3 bases. The sequenced part of the CDR3 DNA is TGTGCCAGTAGTACCGAGGGGGCGGACTATGGC. The encoded protein is CASSTEGADYG. The CDR3 reads in full as CASSTEGADYGYTF.

In this sample, this clone turned up many times. Coverage ceases 3 residues before the CDR3 finishes, and the germline J gene fills in the end. The rearrangement links TRBV7-3 to TRBJ1-6, with D possibly TRBD1 on 5 matching bases. Looked up from germline, CDR1 is SGHTA and CDR2 is FQGTGA. Trimming took 6 bases from V and 5 from J, leaving 17 bases between them. CDR3 length equals 16 residues. The DNA read from the CDR3 is TGTGCCAGCAGGGACCTCCTGCGGGGGGATAATTCACCC. As protein: CASRDLLRGDNSP. The whole CDR3 is CASRDLLRGDNSPLHF.

This clone was recorded at least ten times. The sequenced fragment ends 3 residues before the CDR3 boundary, so the rest is inferred from the germline J gene. The chain employs TRBV7-7 and TRBJ1-1, with 8 bases identical to TRBD1. Looked up from germline, CDR1 is SSHAT and CDR2 is FNYEAQ (reference sequence). The CDR3 has 14 amino acids. CDR3 sequence reads: CASHQRQGYTEAFF. The CDR3 DNA, read in part, is TGTGCTAGCCACCAGCGACAGGGGTACACTGAA.

This clone was counted at least ten times. The read ends 3 residues early relative to the CDR3; the germline J gene fills the gap. V gene TRBV20-1 combines with J gene TRBJ2-3; 9 bases agree with TRBD2. This CDR3 has 14 residues. Per the germline V gene, CDR1 is DFQATT and CDR2 is SNEGSKA (reference sequence). V lost 3 bases and J lost 0; bases outside the gene matches: 1. The CDR3 region is CSARTSGSTDTQYF. The sequenced CDR3 bases are TGCAGTGCTAGGACTAGCGGAAGCACAGATACG.

For this clone: The sequenced fragment ends 3 residues before the CDR3 boundary, so the rest is inferred from the germline J gene. The rearrangement joins TRBV30 to TRBJ2-3; 7 bases fit TRBD1. CDR3 length: 15 residues. Germline V gene data show CDR1 as GTSNPN and CDR2 as SVGIG (reference sequence). The covered CDR3 bases are TGTGCCTGGAGTCTCGGGAACAGGGGAAATCAGCCG. Its translation: CAWSLGNRGNQP. From start to end, the CDR3 is CAWSLGNRGNQPQYF.

This clone was detected ten times or more. The read finishes 3 residues shy of the CDR3 end, and the germline J gene is used to complete it. This chain links TRBV6-1 with TRBJ2-1; 10 positions agree with TRBD2. Per the germline V gene, CDR1 is MNHNS and CDR2 is SASEGT. There are 16 residues in the CDR3. The V gene end was trimmed by 6 bases and the J gene end by 0 bases; junction bases not matched to a gene: 5. The covered CDR3 bases are TGTGCCAGCAGGGAATCTAGCGGGGGCTCCTACAATGAG. It translates to CASRESSGGSYNE. The entire CDR3 reads CASRESSGGSYNEQFF.

This clone was seen at least ten times. The CDR3 end is not reached by the read, which stops 3 residues before it; the germline J gene fills it in. The V call is TRBV19, the J call TRBJ1-2, with 11 positions matching TRBD1. CDR3 length: 14 amino acids. CDR1 and CDR2 from the germline V gene are LNHDA and SQIVND (reference sequence). V gave up 6 bases and J gave up 2 bases; unmatched junction bases: 2. The CDR3 loop reads CASRGTGGNYGYTF. The sequenced CDR3 bases are TGTGCCAGTAGGGGGACAGGGGGAAACTATGGC. The full variable domain, its missing parts supplied by reference TRBV19 and TRBJ1-2, is DGGITQSPKYLFRKEGQNVTLSCEQNLNHDAMYWYRQDPGQGLRLIYYSQIVNDFQKGDIAEGYSVSREKKESFPLTVTSAQKNPTAFYLCASRGTGGNYGYTFGSGTRLTVV.

This clone has a handful of counts. A read error may produce the germline difference seen at one junction end. The read ends 3 residues shy of where the CDR3 ends; the end is completed using the germline J gene. The gene calls are TRBV7-7 and TRBJ1-5; D is unresolved. This CDR3 region has 15 residues. Germline-derived CDR1 and CDR2 are SSHAT and FNYEAQ (reference sequence). CDR3: CASSLALPPDQPQHF. CDR3 bases read: TGTGCTAGCAGCTTAGCCCTGCCCCCGGATCAGCCC.

This clone came up many times. The read ends 3 residues shy of where the CDR3 ends; the end is completed using the germline J gene. This chain connects TRBV19 to TRBJ2-7; 7 nucleotides match TRBD1. Germline V CDR1 and CDR2: LNHDA, SQIVND (reference sequence). The V and J ends lost 1 base and 5 bases, in that order; junction bases with no gene match: 8. This CDR3 has 15 residues. The covered CDR3 bases are TGTGCCAGTAGTATAGCCATTCACAGGGGTAACGAG. It translates to CASSIAIHRGNE. The whole CDR3 reads CASSIAIHRGNEQYF.

This clone has ten or more counts. The CDR3 end falls 3 residues outside the read, so it is completed with the germline J gene. V gene TRBV20-1 combines with J gene TRBJ2-5; TRBD1 agrees at 12 bases. CDR3 length: 14 amino acids. Germline V gene sequence: CDR1 DFQATT, CDR2 SNEGSKA (reference sequence). The V and J ends lost 8 bases and 5 bases, in that order; junction bases with no gene match: 9. The DNA read from the CDR3 is TGCAGTACAGGGGGACAGGGGGCAGTTGAGACC. Residues: CSTGGQGAVET. The CDR3 in full is CSTGGQGAVETQYF.

This clone showed up many times. The read ends 3 residues shy of where the CDR3 ends; the end is completed using the germline J gene. The V call is TRBV19, the J call TRBJ1-4, with 11 bases lining up with TRBD1. The CDR3 totals 16 residues. Germline values: CDR1 LNHDA, CDR2 SQIVND (reference sequence). Losses at the gene ends were 5 bases for V and 3 bases for J; bases not matched to a gene: 5. The CDR3 region is CASSSDRGLANEKLFF. CDR3 bases read: TGTGCCAGTAGTTCGGACAGGGGGCTTGCTAATGAAAAA.

A note on this clone: The CDR3 end lies 3 residues beyond the end of the read and is filled in from the germline J gene. This chain links TRBV5-6 with TRBJ1-2; 8 bases match TRBD1. This CDR3 spans 14 amino acids. Germline values: CDR1 SGHDT, CDR2 YYEEEE. The DNA read from the CDR3 is TGTGCCAGCAGCTTCTCCAGGGGGCGGGTAGGC. Its protein product is CASSFSRGRVG. The CDR3 reads in full as CASSFSRGRVGYTF. The complete variable domain, with remaining parts taken from reference TRBV5-6 and TRBJ1-2, reads DAGVTQSPTHLIKTRGQQVTLRCSPKSGHDTVSWYQQALGQGPQFIFQYYEEEERQRGNFPDRFSGHQFPNYSSELNVNALLLGDSALYLCASSFSRGRVGYTFGSGTRLTVV.